The 8 T cell receptor beta chains given below trace back to one sample, sequenced in a study of T cell responses to AZD1222 COVID-19 vaccine (dated by TCRdb to the early 2020s). Library method: the immunoSEQ multiplex PCR assay. TCRdb stores this immuneACCESS table with in-frame sequences only. Part of the clones is absent; in the studies checked, under half of the shortfall reflects unresolved V genes, and no reason is known for the rest. The sample table shows 73,000 or so clones, and roughly 80% are seen once. Together, the top ten hold approximately 47% of the sample. Read against the paper, the sample's time point label means: about 28 days (+/-7) after the second vaccine dose. The sequences come from peripheral blood, collected 28 days after the second AZD1222 dose. The receptor source for this set is an adult who received the AZD1222 COVID-19 vaccine.

V and J are TRBV27 and TRBJ1-2; no reliable D call. This CDR3 contains 13 residues. V lost 2 bases, J lost 13 bases, and 17 bases lay in between. In germline, CDR1 is MNHEY, CDR2 SMNVEV (reference sequence). CDR3 coding DNA: TGTGCCAGCAGTTTACAGCTCGGGGAACTTATCACCTTC. Its translation is CASSLQLGELITF.

The chain has TRBV5-1 and TRBJ2-3; tentatively, D is TRBD2 (7 bases). This CDR3 has 16 amino acids. Looked up from germline, CDR1 is SGHRS and CDR2 is YFSETQ. V lost 4 bases and J lost 0, with 15 bases in between. CDR3 sequence reads: CASSPGGGLSTDTQYF. The CDR3, as DNA: TGCGCCAGCAGCCCCGGCGGGGGCCTTAGCACAGATACGCAGTATTTT.

CDR3 region: CASRPGHSYEQYF. Written as DNA, the CDR3 is TGTGCCAGCAGACCCGGACACTCCTACGAGCAGTACTTC. The V gene is TRBV11-2, the J gene TRBJ2-7; possible D gene TRBD1, 5 bases. The germline CDR1 and CDR2 sequences are SGHAT and FQNNGV. V was trimmed by 6 bases and J by 0 bases, leaving 9 bases between them. The length of the CDR3 is 13 residues.

J is TRBJ2-1 and V is TRBV27; TRBD2 aligns across 8 bases. The CDR3 has 17 residues. Unmatched junction bases numbered 13, after V lost 3 bases and J lost 6 bases. CDR1 is MNHEY and CDR2 is SMNVEV in the germline V gene (reference sequence). CDR3 coding DNA: TGTGCCAGCAGTTTTGATGCGGGGGGCCTTCTTTTCAATGAGCAGTTCTTC. Encoded protein: CASSFDAGGLLFNEQFF.

This sequence joins TRBV28 and TRBJ2-5; D unresolved. Germline V gene lookup returns CDR1 MDHEN and CDR2 SYDVKM. V was pared by 6 bases and J by 5 bases, with 13 bases between. The CDR3 covers 13 residues. CDR3 amino acids: CASSTTPAETQYF. The CDR3 nucleotides are TGTGCCAGCAGCACAACCCCCGCGGAGACCCAGTACTTC.

The gene calls are TRBV5-1 and TRBJ1-1; D possibly corresponds to TRBD1 (5 bases). The V gene's germline CDR1 is SGHRS and CDR2 YFSETQ. V lost 1 base, J lost 1 base, and 14 bases lay in between. This CDR3 has 16 amino acids. CDR3 coding DNA: TGCGCCAGCAGCTTGCGGGGGGAGGGTCAGAACACTGAAGCTTTCTTT. It is translated as CASSLRGEGQNTEAFF.

The rearrangement uses TRBV3-1 (or the pseudogene TRBV3-2) and TRBJ2-2; TRBD2 matches 13 bases. Germline V gene data show CDR1 as LGHDT and CDR2 as YNNKEL (reference sequence). CDR3 length: 17 residues. V gave up 2 bases and J gave up 3 bases; unmatched junction bases: 3. The CDR3 coding sequence is TGTGCCAGCAGCCAAAAAACTAGCGGGAGGGACACCGGGGAGCTGTTTTTT. It codes for CASSQKTSGRDTGELFF.

The J gene is TRBJ1-1, the V gene TRBV21-1; the DNA was not compared with TRBD1, the D call given in the table. TRBV21-1 is described as a pseudogene. The CDR3 runs to 17 residues. The CDR3 DNA sequence: TGTGCCAGCAGCAAAGACAGGACAGAGAACATGAACACTGAAGCTTTCTTT. Residues: CASSKDRTENMNTEAFF.